This record covers a single TCR beta chain. The antigen remains undetermined. The sample's time point: patch test 3, about 24 weeks after DPC sensitization. The treatment here: therapeutic diphenylcyclopropenone sensitization with weekly scalp DPC. Germline CDR1 SQVTM, CDR2 ANQGSEA. The CDR3 sequence is 15 residues long. Deletions cut 0 bases from V and 5 bases from J, with 15 bases between. One entry per CDR3 protein, called by TCRdb with MiXCR from the RACE reads. The sample has about 110,000 distinct CDR3 sequences; around 35% are singletons. This entry comes from a study of human T cells and chemical hapten exposure. Turning to the study itself: Throughout a study of 20 to 25 weeks, patients underwent weekly scalp administration of diphenylcyclopropenone doses. The study's findings and limits: DPC sensitization did not alter TCRs above 1 in 1000 frequency.

The material was whole blood, obtained in connection with sensitization to the hapten diphenylcyclopropenone (DPC). The chain joins TRBV29-1 to TRBJ2-3, with D maybe TRBD2 (6 bases). The receptor was derived from a man aged 35 to 55 with alopecia areata. Some clones in this sample may be carry-over from other donors' samples. The CDR3 sequence: CSVEDFWRRGDTQYF. Written as DNA, the CDR3 is TGCAGCGTTGAAGATTTCTGGCGGAGGGGAGATACGCAGTATTTT.